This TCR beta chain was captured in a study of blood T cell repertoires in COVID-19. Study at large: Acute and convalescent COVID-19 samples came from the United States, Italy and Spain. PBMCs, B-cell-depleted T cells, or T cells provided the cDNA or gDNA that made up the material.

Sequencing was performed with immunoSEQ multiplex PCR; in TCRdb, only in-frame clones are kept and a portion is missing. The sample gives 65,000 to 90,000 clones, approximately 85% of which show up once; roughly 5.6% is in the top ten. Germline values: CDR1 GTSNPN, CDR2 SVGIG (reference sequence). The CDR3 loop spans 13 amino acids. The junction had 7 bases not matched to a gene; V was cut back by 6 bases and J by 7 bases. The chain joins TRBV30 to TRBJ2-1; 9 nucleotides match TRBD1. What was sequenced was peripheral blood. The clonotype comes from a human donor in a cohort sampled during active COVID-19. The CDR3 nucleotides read TGTGCCTGCACCGGGACAGGGTGGAATGAGCAGTTCTTC. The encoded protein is CACTGTGWNEQFF.